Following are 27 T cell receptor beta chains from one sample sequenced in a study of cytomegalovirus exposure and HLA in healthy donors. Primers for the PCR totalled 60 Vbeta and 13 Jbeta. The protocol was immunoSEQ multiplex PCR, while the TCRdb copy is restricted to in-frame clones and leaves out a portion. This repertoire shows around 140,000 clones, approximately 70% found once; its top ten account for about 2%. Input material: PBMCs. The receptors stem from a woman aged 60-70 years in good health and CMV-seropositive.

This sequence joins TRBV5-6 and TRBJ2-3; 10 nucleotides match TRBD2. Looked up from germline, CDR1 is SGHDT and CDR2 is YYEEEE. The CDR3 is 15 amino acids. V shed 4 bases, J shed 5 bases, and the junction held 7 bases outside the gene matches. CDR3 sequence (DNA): TGTGCCAGCAGCCCGAGCGGGAGGGTTGGAGATACGCAGTATTTT. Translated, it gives CASSPSGRVGDTQYF.

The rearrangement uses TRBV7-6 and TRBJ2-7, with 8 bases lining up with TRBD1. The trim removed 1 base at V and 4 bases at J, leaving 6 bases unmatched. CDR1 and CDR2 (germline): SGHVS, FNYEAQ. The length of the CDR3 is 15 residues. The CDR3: CASSLGTGNFYEQYF. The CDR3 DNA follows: TGTGCCAGCAGCTTAGGGACAGGGAATTTTTACGAGCAGTACTTC.

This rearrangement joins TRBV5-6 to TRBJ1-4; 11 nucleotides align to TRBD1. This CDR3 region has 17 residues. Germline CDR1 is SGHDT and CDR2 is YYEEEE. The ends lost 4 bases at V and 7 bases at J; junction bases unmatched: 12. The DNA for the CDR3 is TGTGCCAGCAGCACGTGGACAGGGGGCGGTATGGTTGAAAAACTGTTTTTT. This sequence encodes CASSTWTGGGMVEKLFF.

The CDR3 DNA reads as TGTGCCAGCAGCTTAGAAGGGGGCGCGGGCGAAAAACTGTTTTTT. Its protein product is CASSLEGGAGEKLFF. The V call is TRBV7-9, the J call TRBJ1-4; 7 positions agree with TRBD1. This CDR3 spans 15 amino acids. Germline loops: CDR1 SEHNR, CDR2 FQNEAQ (reference sequence). With V trimmed by 1 base and J by 8 bases, 7 bases remained unmatched.

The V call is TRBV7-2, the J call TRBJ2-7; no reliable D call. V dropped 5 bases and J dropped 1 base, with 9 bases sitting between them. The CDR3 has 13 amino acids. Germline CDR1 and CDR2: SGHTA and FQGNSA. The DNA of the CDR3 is TGTGCCAGCAGCCAGGATCCGTCCTACGAGCAGTACTTC. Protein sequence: CASSQDPSYEQYF. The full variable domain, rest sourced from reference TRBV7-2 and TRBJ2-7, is GAGVSQSPSNKVTEKGKDVELRCDPISGHTALYWYRQSLGQGLEFLIYFQGNSAPDKSGLPSDRFSAERTGGSVSTLTIQRTQQEDSAVYLCASSQDPSYEQYFGPGTRLTVT.

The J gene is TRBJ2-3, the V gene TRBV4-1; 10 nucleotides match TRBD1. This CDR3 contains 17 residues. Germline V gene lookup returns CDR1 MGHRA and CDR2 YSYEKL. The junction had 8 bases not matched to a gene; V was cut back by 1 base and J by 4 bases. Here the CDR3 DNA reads TGCGCCAGCAGCCAAGGACCGACAGGGGGCATTTCAGATACGCAGTATTTT. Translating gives CASSQGPTGGISDTQYF.

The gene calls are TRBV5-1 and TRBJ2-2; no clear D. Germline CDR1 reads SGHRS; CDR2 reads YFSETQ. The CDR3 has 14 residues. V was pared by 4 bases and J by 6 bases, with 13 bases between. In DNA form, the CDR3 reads TGCGCCAGCAGCGCCCAATCGGTGGCCGGGGAGCTGTTTTTT. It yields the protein CASSAQSVAGELFF.

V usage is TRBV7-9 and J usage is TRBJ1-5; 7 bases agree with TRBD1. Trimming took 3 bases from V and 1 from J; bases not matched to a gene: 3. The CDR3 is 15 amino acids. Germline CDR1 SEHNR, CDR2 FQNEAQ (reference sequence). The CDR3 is CASSFYRGSNQPQHF. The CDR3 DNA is TGTGCCAGCAGCTTCTACAGGGGAAGCAATCAGCCCCAGCATTTT.

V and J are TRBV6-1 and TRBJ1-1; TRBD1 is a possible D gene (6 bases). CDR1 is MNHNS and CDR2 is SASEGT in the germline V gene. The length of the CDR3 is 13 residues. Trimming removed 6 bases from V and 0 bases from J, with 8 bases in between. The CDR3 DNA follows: TGTGCCAGCAGGGGACAATTGAACACTGAAGCTTTCTTT. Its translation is CASRGQLNTEAFF.

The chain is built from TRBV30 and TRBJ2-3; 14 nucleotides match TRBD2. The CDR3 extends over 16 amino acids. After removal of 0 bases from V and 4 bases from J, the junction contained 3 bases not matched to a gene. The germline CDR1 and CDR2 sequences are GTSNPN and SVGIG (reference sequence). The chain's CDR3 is CAWSVGTSGRADTQYF. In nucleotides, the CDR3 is TGTGCCTGGAGTGTTGGGACTAGCGGGAGAGCAGATACGCAGTATTTT. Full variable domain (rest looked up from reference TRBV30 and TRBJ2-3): SQTIHQWPATLVQPVGSPLSLECTVEGTSNPNLYWYRQAAGRGLQLLFYSVGIGQISSEVPQNLSASRPQDRQFILSSKKLLLSDSGFYLCAWSVGTSGRADTQYFGPGTRLTVL.

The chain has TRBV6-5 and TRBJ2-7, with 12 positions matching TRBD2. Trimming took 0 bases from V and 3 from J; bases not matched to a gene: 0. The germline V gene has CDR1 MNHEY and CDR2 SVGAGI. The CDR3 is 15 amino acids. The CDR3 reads CASSYSTSGGYEQYF. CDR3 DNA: TGTGCCAGCAGTTACTCGACTAGCGGGGGCTACGAGCAGTACTTC.

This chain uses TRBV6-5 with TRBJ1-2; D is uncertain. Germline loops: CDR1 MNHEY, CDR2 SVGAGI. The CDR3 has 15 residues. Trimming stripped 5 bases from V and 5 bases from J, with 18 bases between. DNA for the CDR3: TGTGCCAGCAGTCCCTCGGGTTTCTCACCATATGGCTACACCTTC. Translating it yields CASSPSGFSPYGYTF.

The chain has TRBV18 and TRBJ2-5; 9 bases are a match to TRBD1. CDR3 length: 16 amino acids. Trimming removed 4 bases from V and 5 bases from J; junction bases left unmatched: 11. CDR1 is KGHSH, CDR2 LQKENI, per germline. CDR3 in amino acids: CASSHTGGASVETQYF. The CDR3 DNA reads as TGTGCCAGCTCACACACAGGGGGCGCTTCCGTGGAGACCCAGTACTTC.

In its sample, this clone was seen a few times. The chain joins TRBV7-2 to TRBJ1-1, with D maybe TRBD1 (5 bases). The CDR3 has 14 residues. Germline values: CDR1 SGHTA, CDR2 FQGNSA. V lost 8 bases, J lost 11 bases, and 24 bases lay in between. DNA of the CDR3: TGTGCCAGCGGCCGGGGGGTGGGGCGAACGGTCGCTTTCTTT. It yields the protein CASGRGVGRTVAFF.

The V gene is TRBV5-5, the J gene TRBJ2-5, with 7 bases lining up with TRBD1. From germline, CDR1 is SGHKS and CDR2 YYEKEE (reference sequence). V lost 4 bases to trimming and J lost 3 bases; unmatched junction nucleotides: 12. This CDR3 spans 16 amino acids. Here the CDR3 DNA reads TGTGCCAGCAGCGCCTTGCCCGGGACAGTCAAAGAGACCCAGTACTTC. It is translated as CASSALPGTVKETQYF.

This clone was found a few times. CDR3 in amino acids: CASSDLSGRLTETQYF. The CDR3 coding sequence is TGTGCCAGTAGCGATCTTAGCGGGAGACTGACGGAGACCCAGTACTTC. This chain uses TRBV19 with TRBJ2-5; 9 bases align to TRBD2. CDR1 LNHDA and CDR2 SQIVND come from the germline V gene (reference sequence). Germline trimming cut 6 bases from V and 5 bases from J; bases unmatched to any gene: 13. CDR3 length: 16 amino acids.

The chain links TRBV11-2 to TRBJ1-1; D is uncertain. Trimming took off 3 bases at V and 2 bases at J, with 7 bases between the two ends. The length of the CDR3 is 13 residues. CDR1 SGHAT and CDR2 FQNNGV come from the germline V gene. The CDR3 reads CASSLRGNTEAFF. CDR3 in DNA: TGTGCCAGCAGCTTGCGGGGAAACACTGAAGCTTTCTTT.

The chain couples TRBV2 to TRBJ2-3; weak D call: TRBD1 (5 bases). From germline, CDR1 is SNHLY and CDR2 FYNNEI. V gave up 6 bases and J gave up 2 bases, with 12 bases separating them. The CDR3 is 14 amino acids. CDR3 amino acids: CASSLDSFTDTQYF. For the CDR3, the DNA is TGTGCCAGCAGCTTAGACAGCTTCACAGATACGCAGTATTTT.

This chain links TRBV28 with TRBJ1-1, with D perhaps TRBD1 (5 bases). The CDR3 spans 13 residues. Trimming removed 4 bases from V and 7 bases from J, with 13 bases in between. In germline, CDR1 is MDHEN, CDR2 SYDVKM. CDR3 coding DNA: TGTGCCAGCAGTTCCAGGGCAGCAAATGAAGCTTTCTTT. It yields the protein CASSSRAANEAFF.

The CDR3 region is CASNQGAVNEQFF. The CDR3 coding sequence is TGTGCCAGCAACCAGGGGGCGGTGAATGAGCAGTTCTTC. The V and J genes are TRBV5-4 and TRBJ2-1; 8 bases are shared with TRBD1. The CDR3 is 13 residues long. CDR1 SGHNT and CDR2 YYREEE come from the germline V gene (reference sequence). The V gene end was trimmed by 6 bases and the J gene end by 7 bases; junction bases not matched to a gene: 6.

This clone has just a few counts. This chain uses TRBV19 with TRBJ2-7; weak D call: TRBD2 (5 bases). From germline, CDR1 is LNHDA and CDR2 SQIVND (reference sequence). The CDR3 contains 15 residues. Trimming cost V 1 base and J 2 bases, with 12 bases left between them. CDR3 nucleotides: TGTGCCAGTAGTATAGGAGGGTCCGGTACCTACGAGCAGTACTTC. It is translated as CASSIGGSGTYEQYF. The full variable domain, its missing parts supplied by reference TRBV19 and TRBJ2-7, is DGGITQSPKYLFRKEGQNVTLSCEQNLNHDAMYWYRQDPGQGLRLIYYSQIVNDFQKGDIAEGYSVSREKKESFPLTVTSAQKNPTAFYLCASSIGGSGTYEQYFGPGTRLTVT.

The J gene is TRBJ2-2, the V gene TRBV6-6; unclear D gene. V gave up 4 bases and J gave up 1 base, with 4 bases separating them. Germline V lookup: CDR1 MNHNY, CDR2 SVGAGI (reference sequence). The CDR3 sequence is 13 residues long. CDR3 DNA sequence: TGTGCCAGCAGTTCCCAGAACACCGGGGAGCTGTTTTTT. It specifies CASSSQNTGELFF.

CDR3 loop: CASSDRRDTGYTF. The CDR3 DNA reads as TGTGCCAGCAGCGATAGGAGGGATACTGGCTACACCTTC. This chain connects TRBV9 to TRBJ1-2; the D is unclear. CDR1 is SGDLS, CDR2 YYNGEE, per germline. The CDR3 runs 13 residues. V was clipped by 3 bases and J by 7 bases, with 13 bases between them.

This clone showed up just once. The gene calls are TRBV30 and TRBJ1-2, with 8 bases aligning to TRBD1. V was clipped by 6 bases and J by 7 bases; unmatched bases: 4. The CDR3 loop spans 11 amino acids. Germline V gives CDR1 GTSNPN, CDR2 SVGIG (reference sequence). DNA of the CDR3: TGTGCCTGCAGGGGGCCGAGTGGCTACACCTTC. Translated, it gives CACRGPSGYTF.

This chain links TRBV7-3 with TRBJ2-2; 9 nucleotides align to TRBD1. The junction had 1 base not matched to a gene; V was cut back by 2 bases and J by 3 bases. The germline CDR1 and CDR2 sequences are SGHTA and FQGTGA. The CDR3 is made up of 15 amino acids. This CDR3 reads CASSLGTGYTGELFF. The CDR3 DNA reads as TGTGCCAGCAGCTTAGGGACAGGGTACACCGGGGAGCTGTTTTTT.

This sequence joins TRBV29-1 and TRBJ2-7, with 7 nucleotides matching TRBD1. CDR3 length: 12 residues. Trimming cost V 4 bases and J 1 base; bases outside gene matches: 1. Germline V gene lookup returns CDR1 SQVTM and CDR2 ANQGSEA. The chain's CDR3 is CSVVTGSYEQYF. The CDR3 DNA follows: TGCAGCGTTGTGACAGGGTCCTACGAGCAGTACTTC.

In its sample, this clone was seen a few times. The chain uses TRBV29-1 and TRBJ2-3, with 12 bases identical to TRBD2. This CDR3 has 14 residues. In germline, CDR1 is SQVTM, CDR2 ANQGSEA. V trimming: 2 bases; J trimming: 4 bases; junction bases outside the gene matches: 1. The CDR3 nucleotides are TGCAGCGTTGAACTAGCGGGGGGGGCAGATACGCAGTATTTT. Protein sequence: CSVELAGGADTQYF.